This TCR beta chain originates from a study of molecular identifiers for immune sequencing clone quantification. Whole-study results and caveats: Spiked Jurkat TCR RNA from one cell was reportedly detectable among roughly 910,000 naive cells. Barcodes shared by identical TCR molecules could lead to underestimated sizes of highly expanded clones.

With 1 base clipped from V and 0 bases from J, the junction kept 4 bases outside the gene matches. Germline V lookup: CDR1 KGHDR, CDR2 SFDVKD. The CDR3 is made up of 18 amino acids. This clonotype was picked up many times. The antigen remains undetermined. In preparing bulk TCR libraries, previously described methods and listed TCR primers were used. MiXCR, run by TCRdb on the PCR reads, gives a single entry per CDR3 protein. The data contain about 68,000 distinct CDR3 sequences, 15% to 20% of them singletons. For naive CD8 T cells, sorting used the CD8+CD4-CCR7+CD45RA+ phenotype. The TCR was taken from a human donor in good health. Some libraries in this study had Jurkat cell RNA spiked in. This sequence joins TRBV24-1 and TRBJ2-3; 12 nucleotides match TRBD2. Sequenced material: naive CD8+ T cells from blood, with Jurkat cell RNA spiked in. Subset in this sample: FACS-sorted CD8+CD4-CCR7+CD45RA+ naive T cells. This CDR3 is CATSDLPLAGGSTDTQYF. The CDR3 DNA sequence: TGTGCCACCAGTGATTTACCACTAGCGGGAGGAAGCACAGATACGCAGTATTTT.